The 18 T cell receptor beta chains below all came from one sample that was sequenced in a study of radiotherapy plus CTLA-4 blockade in lung cancer (dated by TCRdb to the late 2010s). Libraries were prepared through the immunoSEQ multiplex PCR assay. The clones in this table, taken by TCRdb from immuneACCESS, are in-frame only. Not every clone is retained; where verified, under half of the shortfall comes from an unresolved V gene, and the cause of the rest is unknown. Counted in this sample were about 31,000 clones; roughly 80% of them appeared once. Together, the top ten hold approximately 7.5% of the sample. This specimen was peripheral blood, taken from a patient treated with radiotherapy plus ipilimumab. All receptors come from a human donor with non-small cell lung cancer who had stable disease on radiotherapy plus ipilimumab.

This clone was counted a single time. V gene TRBV4-3 combines with J gene TRBJ1-1; D perhaps matches TRBD1 (6 bases). The CDR3 covers 13 residues. V lost 2 bases and J lost 4, with 8 bases in between. CDR1 is LGHNA, CDR2 YSLEER, per germline. Here the CDR3 DNA reads TGCGCCAGCAGCCAAAGGGGGAGCACTGAAGCTTTCTTT. This encodes CASSQRGSTEAFF.

V and J are TRBV6-1 and TRBJ1-2; D remains ambiguous. The germline gives CDR1 MNHNS, CDR2 SASEGT. CDR3 length equals 12 residues. With 3 bases removed from V and 7 bases from J, the gap between germline ends came to 9 bases. The chain's CDR3 is CASSEGSSGYTF. As DNA, the CDR3 is TGTGCCAGCAGTGAGGGTTCTAGTGGCTACACCTTC.

V is TRBV6-6 and J is TRBJ2-5, with TRBD2 matching 8 bases. From germline, CDR1 is MNHNY and CDR2 SVGAGI (reference sequence). Losses at the gene ends were 6 bases for V and 1 base for J; bases not matched to a gene: 4. The CDR3 consists of 14 residues. The CDR3 is CASRAGATQETQYF. DNA for the CDR3: TGTGCCAGCAGAGCGGGGGCTACCCAAGAGACCCAGTACTTC.

This clone was picked up one time. The chain is built from TRBV13 and TRBJ1-1; weak D call: TRBD1 (5 bases). V lost 2 bases to trimming and J lost 9 bases, with 19 bases between them. Germline CDR1 and CDR2: PRHDT and FYEKMQ (reference sequence). The length of the CDR3 is 15 residues. The CDR3 sequence: CASSLPGPLALKAFF. Here the CDR3 DNA reads TGTGCCAGCAGCTTACCAGGGCCCTTAGCCTTGAAAGCTTTCTTT.

Notes on this clone: The junction does not match germline at one end; this may be a read error. The same CDR3 can be traced to other DNA sequences in this sample. The chain combines TRBV4-3 with TRBJ1-5; D not certain. CDR3 length: 13 amino acids. Germline V lookup: CDR1 LGHNA, CDR2 YSLEER. This CDR3 is CASSQEIEQPQHF. The CDR3 bases are TGCGCCAGCAGCCAAGAAATAGAACAGCCTCAGCATTTT.

This clone was observed a handful of times. The chain couples TRBV4-2 to TRBJ1-3; D possibly corresponds to TRBD1 (5 bases). CDR1 and CDR2 (germline): LGHNA, YNFKEQ. Trimming left V 2 bases short and J 3 bases short, with 11 bases between. This CDR3 contains 15 residues. The DNA for the CDR3 is TGTGCCAGCAGCCAACAGGGTTTCGGTGGAAACACCATATATTTT. Translating gives CASSQQGFGGNTIYF.

The chain carries TRBV6-1 and TRBJ1-5; D is unresolved. Germline CDR1 and CDR2: MNHNS and SASEGT. Trimming stripped 6 bases from V and 0 bases from J, with 12 bases between. CDR3 length equals 15 residues. Here the CDR3 DNA reads TGTGCCAGCAGCGTTTTATTGAGTAGCAATCAGCCCCAGCATTTT. It encodes CASSVLLSSNQPQHF.

The gene calls are TRBV5-6 and TRBJ1-2; 10 bases are a match to TRBD1. The V segment lost 3 bases and the J segment 7 bases; nucleotides outside the gene matches: 3. Germline CDR1 SGHDT, CDR2 YYEEEE. The CDR3 length is 13 residues. CDR3: CASSYDRGLGYTF. CDR3 nucleotides: TGTGCCAGCAGCTATGACAGGGGGCTTGGCTACACCTTC.

The rearrangement links TRBV9 to TRBJ2-3; D may be TRBD2 (7 bases). Germline V lookup: CDR1 SGDLS, CDR2 YYNGEE. Trimming took 4 bases from V and 4 from J, leaving 16 bases between them. This CDR3 region has 15 residues. The CDR3, as DNA: TGTGCCAGCAGCCCCGACGGGGGGCGGCCAGATACGCAGTATTTT. Residues: CASSPDGGRPDTQYF.

The V gene is TRBV7-9, the J gene TRBJ2-3; TRBD2 agrees at 9 bases. Germline-derived CDR1 and CDR2 are SEHNR and FQNEAQ (reference sequence). V lost 1 base and J lost 0; bases outside the gene matches: 5. The CDR3 runs 17 residues. In DNA, the CDR3 is TGTGCCAGCAGCTTAGAGGGACTAGCTTCTAGCACAGATACGCAGTATTTT. Translation: CASSLEGLASSTDTQYF.

V and J are TRBV19 and TRBJ1-6; 11 bases fit TRBD1. Trimming took 5 bases from V and 0 from J; bases not matched to a gene: 3. The CDR3 loop spans 17 amino acids. Per germline, CDR1 LNHDA and CDR2 SQIVND (reference sequence). CDR3 sequence reads: CASSLGQGASYNSPLHF. The CDR3 nucleotides are TGTGCCAGTAGTCTCGGACAGGGGGCCTCCTATAATTCACCCCTCCACTTT.

The chain links TRBV5-1 to TRBJ2-1, with 9 bases lining up with TRBD1. The CDR3 extends over 18 amino acids. The V gene end was trimmed by 0 bases and the J gene end by 6 bases; junction bases not matched to a gene: 13. Germline V CDR1 and CDR2: SGHRS, YFSETQ. This CDR3 is CASSLVSQGQGLSNEQFF. The CDR3 DNA sequence: TGCGCCAGCAGCTTGGTGAGTCAGGGACAGGGTCTCTCCAATGAGCAGTTCTTC. Filled out from reference TRBV5-1 and TRBJ2-1, the complete variable domain reads KAGVTQTPRYLIKTRGQQVTLSCSPISGHRSVSWYQQTPGQGLQFLFEYFSETQRNKGNFPGRFSGRQFSNSRSEMNVSTLELGDSALYLCASSLVSQGQGLSNEQFFGPGTRLTVL.

V is TRBV7-8 and J is TRBJ1-1, with D possibly matching TRBD1 (6 bases). This CDR3 has 16 amino acids. Trimming cost V 7 bases and J 4 bases, with 22 bases left between them. Germline CDR1 and CDR2: SGHVS and FQNEAQ. The CDR3 DNA reads TGTGCCAGCATCCACAGGGCCCCCCGGGGGAGCACTGAAGCTTTCTTT. This translates into CASIHRAPRGSTEAFF.

This clone was seen a single time. The rearrangement links TRBV6-5 to TRBJ2-7, with D uncertain. With 2 bases removed from V and 3 bases from J, the gap between germline ends came to 17 bases. The CDR3 has 16 residues. In germline, CDR1 is MNHEY, CDR2 SVGAGI. CDR3 bases: TGTGCCAGCAGTTACGAAGACACGGTGGTCGACTACGAGCAGTACGTC. Protein product: CASSYEDTVVDYEQYV.

V gene TRBV7-9 combines with J gene TRBJ1-2, with unresolved D. Trimming cost V 1 base and J 8 bases, with 8 bases left between them. The CDR3 sequence is 12 residues long. Germline lookup yields CDR1 SEHNR and CDR2 FQNEAQ (reference sequence). This CDR3 reads CASSLDEGGYTF. The CDR3 coding sequence is TGTGCCAGCAGCTTAGATGAGGGCGGCTACACCTTC.

The chain joins TRBV5-5 to TRBJ2-7; D uncertain. Germline-derived CDR1 and CDR2 are SGHKS and YYEKEE (reference sequence). The CDR3 contains 14 residues. Trimming shortened V by 4 bases and J by 7 bases, and 18 bases separated the two germline ends. DNA for the CDR3: TGTGCCAGCAGCCCCAGATCCGTTCGTCAGGAGCAGTACGTC. Translation: CASSPRSVRQEQYV.

V and J are TRBV5-6 and TRBJ1-1, with 9 bases fitting TRBD1. Germline CDR1 reads SGHDT; CDR2 reads YYEEEE. The CDR3 is 15 residues long. The trim removed 3 bases at V and 5 bases at J, leaving 8 bases unmatched. Here the CDR3 reads CASSWGTGRETEAFF. As DNA, the CDR3 is TGTGCCAGCAGCTGGGGGACAGGGCGGGAGACTGAAGCTTTCTTT.

The CDR3 DNA sequence: TGTGCCAGCAGCGAGACTAGCGGGTACTACAATGAGCAGTTCTTC. Protein sequence: CASSETSGYYNEQFF. The chain recombines TRBV7-9 with TRBJ2-1, with 10 bases identical to TRBD2. V lost 5 bases and J lost 3; bases outside the gene matches: 4. CDR3 size: 15 residues. CDR1 is SEHNR and CDR2 is FQNEAQ in the germline V gene (reference sequence). The full variable domain, with the rest looked up from reference TRBV7-9 and TRBJ2-1, is DTGVSQNPRHKITKRGQNVTFRCDPISEHNRLYWYRQTLGQGPEFLTYFQNEAQLEKSRLLSDRFSAERPKGSFSTLEIQRTEQGDSAMYLCASSETSGYYNEQFFGPGTRLTVL.